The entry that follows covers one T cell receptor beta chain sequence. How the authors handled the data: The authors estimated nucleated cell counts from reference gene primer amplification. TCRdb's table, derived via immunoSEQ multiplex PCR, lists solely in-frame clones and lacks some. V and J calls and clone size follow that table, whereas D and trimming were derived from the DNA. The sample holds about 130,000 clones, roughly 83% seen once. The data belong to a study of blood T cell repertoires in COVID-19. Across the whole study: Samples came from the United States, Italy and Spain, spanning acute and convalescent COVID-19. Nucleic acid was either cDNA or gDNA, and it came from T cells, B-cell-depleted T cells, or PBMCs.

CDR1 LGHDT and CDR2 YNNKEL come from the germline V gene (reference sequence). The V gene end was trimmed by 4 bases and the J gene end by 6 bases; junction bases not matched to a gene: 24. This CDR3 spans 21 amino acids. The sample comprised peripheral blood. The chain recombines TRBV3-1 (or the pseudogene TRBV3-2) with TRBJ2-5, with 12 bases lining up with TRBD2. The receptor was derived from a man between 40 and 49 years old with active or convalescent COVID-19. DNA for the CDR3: TGTGCCAGCAGCCTAAACCTTTTAGGACTAGCGGGGAATGAAGGGTTGAAGACCCAGTACTTC. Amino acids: CASSLNLLGLAGNEGLKTQYF.